Below are 21 T cell receptor beta chains sequenced from a single sample in a study of T cell responses to AZD1222 COVID-19 vaccine. The table came from immunoSEQ multiplex PCR; TCRdb's copy has only in-frame clones and leaves some out. The table shows approximately 90,000 clones, with 80% to 90% occurring only once. This specimen was peripheral blood, taken on day 0 of AZD1222 vaccination. The origin of the receptors is an adult in good health.

V usage is TRBV10-3 and J usage is TRBJ2-5; D not resolved. Per germline, CDR1 ENHRY and CDR2 SYGVKD. V was shortened by 4 bases and J by 5 bases, with 11 bases between the two germline ends. The CDR3 is 13 amino acids. CDR3 amino acids: CAISVRKGETQYF. DNA for the CDR3: TGTGCCATCAGTGTGAGGAAAGGGGAGACCCAGTACTTC.

The chain joins TRBV28 to TRBJ2-7; D ambiguous. The CDR3 loop spans 13 amino acids. In germline, CDR1 is MDHEN, CDR2 SYDVKM. V gave up 1 base and J gave up 3 bases, with 7 bases separating them. CDR3 DNA sequence: TGTGCCAGCAGTTTATCACCGGTCTACGAGCAGTACTTC. This translates into CASSLSPVYEQYF.

The CDR3 loop is CASSQEVSGSSYEQYF. The CDR3 nucleotides are TGTGCCAGCAGCCAAGAAGTGAGCGGTAGCTCCTACGAGCAGTACTTC. This chain joins TRBV3-1 (or the pseudogene TRBV3-2) and TRBJ2-7, with D tentatively TRBD2 (5 bases). Germline CDR1 LGHDT, CDR2 YNNKEL (reference sequence). V was cut by 0 bases and J by 0 bases, with 12 bases left in between. This CDR3 has 16 residues.

The CDR3 here is CASSSGGSGGYTF. The CDR3 nucleotides are TGTGCCAGCAGCTCAGGGGGCTCTGGTGGCTACACCTTC. This chain links TRBV7-9 with TRBJ1-2; TRBD1 aligns across 8 bases. Germline V CDR1 and CDR2: SEHNR, FQNEAQ (reference sequence). V lost 4 bases, J lost 7 bases, and 5 bases stayed unmatched. The CDR3 has 13 amino acids.

The rearrangement links TRBV7-2 to TRBJ1-2; no clear D. Germline assignment: CDR1 SGHTA and CDR2 FQGNSA. The CDR3 contains 14 residues. Deletions cut 5 bases from V and 8 bases from J, with 18 bases between. The CDR3: CASSPSPPVQGYTF. The DNA for the CDR3 is TGTGCCAGCAGCCCGAGCCCGCCCGTGCAAGGCTACACCTTC.

The genes are TRBV10-3 and TRBJ1-2; 12 bases agree with TRBD1. From germline, CDR1 is ENHRY and CDR2 SYGVKD. This CDR3 spans 15 amino acids. The ends lost 6 bases at V and 4 bases at J; junction bases unmatched: 6. The CDR3 coding sequence is TGTGCCATCAGGAGGGGGGACAGGGGGCCCTATGGCTACACCTTC. As protein: CAIRRGDRGPYGYTF.

The chain couples TRBV14 to TRBJ2-1; possible D gene TRBD2, 6 bases. Germline CDR1 reads SGHDN; CDR2 reads FVKESK. The ends were cut back, 4 bases at V and 4 bases at J, with 20 bases in the middle. The length of the CDR3 is 17 residues. The chain's CDR3 is CASSPPPGRGNYNEQFF. CDR3 bases: TGTGCCAGCAGCCCCCCCCCGGGGCGGGGCAATTACAATGAGCAGTTCTTC.

The V call is TRBV11-3, the J call TRBJ2-7; 9 positions match TRBD1. Germline CDR1 reads SGHNT; CDR2 reads YENEEA. V shed 5 bases and J 6 bases; nucleotides not matched to a gene: 11. CDR3 length: 15 residues. CDR3 sequence reads: CASSATGGLPGEQYF. CDR3 coding DNA: TGTGCCAGCAGCGCGACAGGGGGACTTCCCGGCGAGCAGTACTTC.

This clone came up once. The chain recombines TRBV13 with TRBJ1-1; D is unresolved. Looked up from germline, CDR1 is PRHDT and CDR2 is FYEKMQ (reference sequence). This CDR3 contains 14 residues. The V and J ends lost 0 bases and 2 bases respectively, with 7 bases between them. CDR3 amino acids: CASSLGGRNTEAFF. DNA for the CDR3: TGTGCCAGCAGCTTAGGCGGGAGAAACACTGAAGCTTTCTTT.

The chain is built from TRBV27 and TRBJ1-1, with unresolved D. Germline CDR1 MNHEY, CDR2 SMNVEV (reference sequence). The CDR3 sequence is 13 residues long. The V and J ends lost 4 bases and 3 bases respectively, with 9 bases between them. The CDR3 here is CASSWTLDTEAFF. CDR3 sequence (DNA): TGTGCCAGCAGTTGGACCTTGGACACTGAAGCTTTCTTT.

The rearrangement uses TRBV5-1 and TRBJ1-5, with 8 bases aligning to TRBD1. V was clipped by 4 bases and J by 4 bases; unmatched bases: 4. This CDR3 is 14 amino acids long. The germline gives CDR1 SGHRS, CDR2 YFSETQ. The CDR3 protein is CASSPRTGNQPQHF. The DNA for the CDR3 is TGCGCCAGCAGCCCCCGGACAGGGAATCAGCCCCAGCATTTT. Filled out from reference TRBV5-1 and TRBJ1-5, the complete variable domain reads KAGVTQTPRYLIKTRGQQVTLSCSPISGHRSVSWYQQTPGQGLQFLFEYFSETQRNKGNFPGRFSGRQFSNSRSEMNVSTLELGDSALYLCASSPRTGNQPQHFGDGTRLSIL.

This chain uses TRBV6-2 or TRBV6-3 with TRBJ1-3; D might be TRBD1 (5 bases). The CDR3 runs to 14 residues. Deletions cut 2 bases from V and 8 bases from J, with 13 bases between. CDR1 is MNHEY, CDR2 SVGEGT, per germline. This CDR3 is CASSYLRGTDTIYF. The CDR3 DNA is TGTGCCAGCAGTTACCTGAGGGGTACGGACACCATATATTTT.

This chain joins TRBV5-6 and TRBJ2-7; D remains unclear. The CDR3 runs to 11 residues. Germline CDR1 and CDR2: SGHDT and YYEEEE. V was clipped by 1 base and J by 3 bases, with 2 bases between them. CDR3 DNA sequence: TGTGCCAGCAGCTTGATCTACGAGCAGTACTTC. Its translation is CASSLIYEQYF. Full variable domain (missing parts from reference TRBV5-6 and TRBJ2-7): DAGVTQSPTHLIKTRGQQVTLRCSPKSGHDTVSWYQQALGQGPQFIFQYYEEEERQRGNFPDRFSGHQFPNYSSELNVNALLLGDSALYLCASSLIYEQYFGPGTRLTVT.

This clone was seen a few times. The chain's CDR3 is CASKMAGGRDTQYF. DNA of the CDR3: TGCGCCAGCAAAATGGCAGGGGGGAGAGATACGCAGTATTTT. V and J are TRBV4-3 and TRBJ2-3; D may be TRBD1 (7 bases). Trimming left V 7 bases short and J 5 bases short, with 16 bases between. Per germline, CDR1 LGHNA and CDR2 YSLEER. The CDR3 is 14 residues long.

This chain's CDR3 is CASSVAVGLAGVDTQYF. DNA for the CDR3: TGTGCCAGCAGCGTAGCCGTAGGACTAGCGGGAGTAGATACGCAGTATTTT. This chain uses TRBV9 with TRBJ2-3, with 13 positions matching TRBD2. CDR1 and CDR2 (germline): SGDLS, YYNGEE. CDR3 length: 17 amino acids. V shed 0 bases, J shed 5 bases, and the junction held 6 bases outside the gene matches.

This clone was observed a handful of times. The chain links TRBV7-3 to TRBJ2-7; 8 nucleotides align to TRBD1. Per germline, CDR1 SGHTA and CDR2 FQGTGA. The CDR3 sequence is 14 residues long. J was trimmed by 2 bases and V by 5 bases; bases with no gene match: 5. CDR3 residues: CASSEYRGAYEQYF. The DNA for the CDR3 is TGTGCCAGCAGCGAGTACAGGGGGGCCTACGAGCAGTACTTC.

This chain connects TRBV4-1 to TRBJ2-1; 7 bases match TRBD1. Germline loops: CDR1 MGHRA, CDR2 YSYEKL. This CDR3 region has 16 residues. J was trimmed by 4 bases and V by 2 bases; bases with no gene match: 8. CDR3 nucleotide sequence: TGCGCCAGCAGCCAAAACCCGGGACAGCCGTACAATGAGCAGTTCTTC. It is translated as CASSQNPGQPYNEQFF.

The chain joins TRBV28 to TRBJ1-2, with TRBD1 as a possible D gene (5 bases). Germline loops: CDR1 MDHEN, CDR2 SYDVKM. The CDR3 consists of 12 residues. Trimming removed 10 bases from V and 6 bases from J, with 15 bases in between. The DNA for the CDR3 is TGTGCCATTGACCTGGGGGGGGATGGCTACACCTTC. Translating it yields CAIDLGGDGYTF.

As DNA, the CDR3 is TGTGCCAGTAGTATAGGAGGAGGTTTAGGGCAGCCCCAGCATTTT. Its translation is CASSIGGGLGQPQHF. The chain recombines TRBV19 with TRBJ1-5; D is unclear. CDR3 size: 15 residues. Germline V gives CDR1 LNHDA, CDR2 SQIVND (reference sequence). The V end was cut by 1 base, the J end by 7 bases, with 14 bases between.

The V and J genes are TRBV11-2 and TRBJ1-2, with D tentatively TRBD1 (5 bases). Trimming left V 5 bases short and J 6 bases short, with 19 bases between. Germline V gives CDR1 SGHAT, CDR2 FQNNGV. This CDR3 contains 15 residues. DNA for the CDR3: TGTGCCAGCAGCCCGGATGGCCCCGGGGGGGATGGCTACACCTTC. Its translation: CASSPDGPGGDGYTF.

The genes are TRBV18 and TRBJ1-6; TRBD1 agrees at 7 bases. The CDR3 spans 17 residues. Germline-derived CDR1 and CDR2 are KGHSH and LQKENI. The ends lost 4 bases at V and 0 bases at J; junction bases unmatched: 6. CDR3 bases: TGTGCCAGCTCACGACAGGGTTTCTACTCCTATAATTCACCCCTCCACTTT. Translated, it gives CASSRQGFYSYNSPLHF.